This TCR beta chain was captured by sequencing in a study of OX40 agonist ivuxolimab in advanced cancers. The CDR3 sequence is 15 residues long. CDR1 is SGDLS and CDR2 is YYNGEE in the germline V gene. V was shortened by 4 bases and J by 4 bases, with 17 bases between the two germline ends. The method was immunoSEQ multiplex PCR; TCRdb's version includes in-frame clones alone and lacks a portion of them. The table records fewer than 120,000 clones, roughly 89% of them present only once. This clone was found once. The sequence was obtained from an adult with an advanced solid tumor such as melanoma, head and neck, liver or kidney cancer. Sample: CD4+ or CD8+ T cells sorted from blood, taken in a trial of the OX40 agonist ivuxolimab. V gene TRBV9 combines with J gene TRBJ2-5; D is unclear. The CDR3 DNA reads TGTGCCAGCAGCCCCCAAGTAGGTTGGTCAGAGACCCAGTACTTC. Amino acid sequence: CASSPQVGWSETQYF.